The 28 T cell receptor beta chains below all came from one sample that was sequenced in a study of shared clonotypes between healthy human individuals. The data were produced by immunoSEQ multiplex PCR, yet TCRdb's version contains in-frame clones alone and is incomplete. The sample has 850,000 to 1,100,000 clones, 60% to 80% seen once; the top ten hold roughly 0.82%. Sequencing used memory CD4+ T cells from PBMCs. Subset here: CD45RA-negative fraction. The receptors here all came from a man between 18 and 29 years old in good health. Some clones in this sample may be carry-over from other donors' samples.

The rearrangement uses TRBV14 and TRBJ1-1; D is undetermined. In germline, CDR1 is SGHDN, CDR2 FVKESK. This CDR3 is 13 amino acids long. Trimming removed 4 bases at V and 1 base at J, with 7 bases between. The CDR3 is CASSRTSNTEAFF. The DNA for the CDR3 is TGTGCCAGCAGCCGGACCTCGAACACTGAAGCTTTCTTT.

This clone was observed a few times. The chain has TRBV4-2 and TRBJ1-4; D gene uncertain. V was pared by 4 bases and J by 14 bases, with 20 bases between. CDR1 and CDR2 from the germline V gene are LGHNA and YNFKEQ. The CDR3 totals 14 residues. CDR3 loop: CASSPGSGRPKLFF. The CDR3, as DNA: TGTGCCAGCAGCCCCGGAAGCGGCAGACCAAAGCTGTTTTTT.

The sample holds one count of this clone. The chain has TRBV5-1 and TRBJ2-3; D uncertain. Per germline, CDR1 SGHRS and CDR2 YFSETQ. V dropped 4 bases and J dropped 0 bases, with 6 bases sitting between them. The CDR3 loop spans 13 amino acids. This CDR3 reads CASSVPSTDTQYF. The CDR3 coding sequence is TGCGCCAGCAGCGTCCCTAGCACAGATACGCAGTATTTT. The complete variable domain, with remaining parts taken from reference TRBV5-1 and TRBJ2-3, reads KAGVTQTPRYLIKTRGQQVTLSCSPISGHRSVSWYQQTPGQGLQFLFEYFSETQRNKGNFPGRFSGRQFSNSRSEMNVSTLELGDSALYLCASSVPSTDTQYFGPGTRLTVL.

The CDR3 spells CASSALGESSNQPQHF. DNA of the CDR3: TGTGCCAGCAGCGCCCTGGGGGAGTCTAGCAATCAGCCCCAGCATTTT. V is TRBV7-8 and J is TRBJ1-5, with D possibly matching TRBD1 (5 bases). Germline V CDR1 and CDR2: SGHVS, FQNEAQ. Trimming took 5 bases from V and 0 from J, leaving 14 bases between them. The CDR3 is made up of 16 amino acids.

This clone has a handful of counts. The CDR3 loop reads CASSAQQGSGNTIYF. The CDR3 DNA sequence: TGTGCCAGTAGTGCACAACAGGGTTCTGGAAACACCATATATTTT. The chain uses TRBV19 and TRBJ1-3; a possible D gene is TRBD1 (6 bases). Trimming stripped 5 bases from V and 1 base from J, with 12 bases between. CDR1 LNHDA and CDR2 SQIVND come from the germline V gene (reference sequence). This CDR3 comprises 15 residues.

The chain carries TRBV18 and TRBJ2-7; 9 positions agree with TRBD1. CDR3 length: 14 residues. V lost 6 bases, J lost 5 bases, and 8 bases stayed unmatched. Germline CDR1 KGHSH, CDR2 LQKENI. The CDR3 protein is CASSLGQGGDEQYF. The CDR3 DNA reads as TGTGCCAGCTCGCTGGGACAGGGTGGCGACGAGCAGTACTTC.

V is TRBV4-1 and J is TRBJ2-2; no clear D. Germline values: CDR1 MGHRA, CDR2 YSYEKL. This CDR3 contains 16 residues. Trimming shortened V by 5 bases and J by 6 bases, and 19 bases separated the two germline ends. The CDR3 DNA sequence: TGCGCCAGCAGCTCTTCTATCCGAACGGACCCCGGGGAGCTGTTTTTT. Translation gives CASSSSIRTDPGELFF.

The chain is built from TRBV5-6 and TRBJ2-7; the D gene is possibly TRBD2 (6 bases). CDR1 and CDR2 from the germline V gene are SGHDT and YYEEEE. V was cut by 3 bases and J by 11 bases, with 15 bases left in between. This CDR3 comprises 12 residues. This CDR3 reads CASSYGGRTEYF. As DNA, the CDR3 is TGTGCCAGCAGCTATGGAGGGAGGACGGAGTACTTC.

The V gene is TRBV7-3, the J gene TRBJ1-5, with a possible D match to TRBD1 (5 bases). The V gene lost 5 bases and the J gene lost 7 bases, with 15 bases spanning the gap. Germline V gene sequence: CDR1 SGHTA, CDR2 FQGTGA. The CDR3 totals 14 residues. In nucleotides, the CDR3 is TGTGCCAGCAGCACCGGGGACCAAGGACAGCCCCAGCATTTT. Amino acids: CASSTGDQGQPQHF.

This rearrangement joins TRBV27 to TRBJ2-7, with TRBD1 matching over 7 bases. The CDR3 sequence is 18 residues long. Germline-derived CDR1 and CDR2 are MNHEY and SMNVEV (reference sequence). V trimming: 4 bases; J trimming: 0 bases; junction bases outside the gene matches: 15. The CDR3: CASSSAIRWDSLSYEQYF. For the CDR3, the DNA is TGTGCCAGCAGTTCAGCAATCCGTTGGGACAGTCTCTCCTACGAGCAGTACTTC.

The rearrangement links TRBV19 to TRBJ2-3, with a weak D call TRBD1 (6 bases). In germline, CDR1 is LNHDA, CDR2 SQIVND (reference sequence). Trimming cost V 9 bases and J 0 bases, with 16 bases left between them. The CDR3 is made up of 15 amino acids. CDR3 in amino acids: CASTRGTLSTDTQYF. CDR3 bases: TGTGCCAGCACCAGGGGCACCCTCAGCACAGATACGCAGTATTTT.

V gene TRBV29-1 combines with J gene TRBJ1-3; D is perhaps TRBD1 (5 bases). Trimming removed 3 bases at V and 2 bases at J, with 8 bases between. The germline V gene has CDR1 SQVTM and CDR2 ANQGSEA. The CDR3 is 13 amino acids. The CDR3 coding sequence is TGCAGCGTTGATGCGGGGGCTGGAAACACCATATATTTT. Its translation is CSVDAGAGNTIYF.

Note on this clone: Other DNA sequences from this sample encode an identical CDR3 as well. This chain links TRBV30 with TRBJ1-2; possibly TRBD1 for D (5 bases). Trimming left V 0 bases short and J 8 bases short, with 10 bases between. There are 12 residues in the CDR3. Germline values: CDR1 GTSNPN, CDR2 SVGIG (reference sequence). CDR3 residues: CAWSVRGVGYTF. The CDR3 bases are TGTGCCTGGAGTGTACGGGGGGTGGGCTACACCTTC.

The chain joins TRBV7-2 to TRBJ2-4; TRBD2 is a possible D gene (6 bases). The CDR3 consists of 13 residues. Trimming shortened V by 5 bases and J by 7 bases, and 12 bases separated the two germline ends. Germline V gene data show CDR1 as SGHTA and CDR2 as FQGNSA. The CDR3 DNA sequence: TGTGCCAGCAGCGCGCGGGGAATTAACATTCAGTACTTC. It translates to CASSARGINIQYF.

The gene calls are TRBV4-1 and TRBJ2-5, with 9 bases matching TRBD2. CDR3 length: 15 amino acids. Germline V gene sequence: CDR1 MGHRA, CDR2 YSYEKL. J was trimmed by 5 bases and V by 4 bases; bases with no gene match: 8. The CDR3 here is CASSPPRSGRETQYF. The CDR3, as DNA: TGCGCCAGCAGCCCCCCACGCAGCGGGAGGGAGACCCAGTACTTC.

The gene calls are TRBV11-3 and TRBJ1-1; D not resolved. CDR3 size: 13 residues. The V and J ends lost 3 bases and 3 bases respectively, with 8 bases between them. CDR1 is SGHNT, CDR2 YENEEA, per germline. CDR3 region: CASSFSADTEAFF. The CDR3 DNA is TGTGCCAGCAGCTTCTCGGCCGACACTGAAGCTTTCTTT.

The gene calls are TRBV28 and TRBJ2-7; D might be TRBD1 or TRBD2, each matching 7 bases. Trimming stripped 7 bases from V and 2 bases from J, with 21 bases between. This CDR3 has 16 amino acids. The germline V gene has CDR1 MDHEN and CDR2 SYDVKM. The CDR3 here is CASNWLAGDSPYEQYF. DNA for the CDR3: TGTGCCAGCAATTGGCTTGCGGGGGACAGCCCCTACGAGCAGTACTTC.

This sequence joins TRBV11-2 and TRBJ2-1, with D maybe TRBD2 (6 bases). The CDR3 runs 15 residues. Germline V gene lookup returns CDR1 SGHAT and CDR2 FQNNGV. V was shortened by 1 base and J by 6 bases, with 13 bases between the two germline ends. The CDR3 loop is CASSLGSSGRNEQFF. In nucleotides, the CDR3 is TGTGCCAGCAGCTTAGGGAGTAGCGGACGCAATGAGCAGTTCTTC.

This chain connects TRBV6-1 to TRBJ2-7; D uncertain. Germline CDR1 MNHNS, CDR2 SASEGT. Trimming cost V 6 bases and J 3 bases, with 3 bases left between them. This CDR3 region has 10 residues. The CDR3 nucleotides are TGTGCCAGCAGGAACTACGAGCAGTACTTC. Its translation: CASRNYEQYF.

The chain joins TRBV15 to TRBJ2-7; D may be TRBD2 (6 bases). Per germline, CDR1 LNHNV and CDR2 YYDKDF (reference sequence). Between the trimmed V and J ends, which lost 0 bases and 0 bases, there was a span of 15 bases. There are 17 residues in the CDR3. The CDR3, as DNA: TGTGCCACCAGCAGAGATTTACTCGAGCGGGCCTCCTACGAGCAGTACTTC. Encoded protein: CATSRDLLERASYEQYF.

The rearrangement joins TRBV18 to TRBJ2-6; no reliable D call. Germline V lookup: CDR1 KGHSH, CDR2 LQKENI. The germline V and J ends were trimmed by 0 bases and 0 bases, with 9 bases remaining between them. The CDR3 runs to 17 residues. For the CDR3, the DNA is TGTGCCAGCTCACCACCGATCTTCAGCTCTGGGGCCAACGTCCTGACTTTC. Residues: CASSPPIFSSGANVLTF.

The V and J genes are TRBV6-5 and TRBJ1-5, with 7 bases that match TRBD1. V trimming: 2 bases; J trimming: 3 bases; junction bases outside the gene matches: 7. This CDR3 is built from 16 residues. Germline CDR1 is MNHEY and CDR2 is SVGAGI. The CDR3 coding sequence is TGTGCCAGCAGTTACAAGGACAGGATGATCAATCAGCCCCAGCATTTT. This gives the protein CASSYKDRMINQPQHF.

As to this clone: Other nucleotide sequences in the sample specify the same CDR3. This chain connects TRBV18 to TRBJ2-7; possible D gene TRBD1, 5 bases. Deletions cut 3 bases from V and 0 bases from J, with 9 bases between. The length of the CDR3 is 14 residues. CDR1 and CDR2 (germline): KGHSH, LQKENI. The DNA for the CDR3 is TGTGCCAGCTCACCGGGGCAGAGCTCCTACGAGCAGTACTTC. Translation: CASSPGQSSYEQYF.

The chain recombines TRBV9 with TRBJ1-5; no clear D gene. The CDR3 length is 15 residues. In germline, CDR1 is SGDLS, CDR2 YYNGEE. The V end lost 4 bases, the J end lost 4 bases, and 15 bases lay between the germline ends. The DNA for the CDR3 is TGTGCCAGCAGCCTCGGAGGGAATGGTAATCAGCCCCAGCATTTT. Encoded protein: CASSLGGNGNQPQHF.

This clone was recorded at least ten times. The chain recombines TRBV27 with TRBJ2-7; 9 bases fit TRBD2. Trimming took 0 bases from V and 4 from J; bases not matched to a gene: 4. The CDR3 is 15 amino acids. The germline gives CDR1 MNHEY, CDR2 SMNVEV (reference sequence). The CDR3 reads CASSLSGGRGYEQYF. CDR3 nucleotide sequence: TGTGCCAGCAGTTTATCTGGCGGGAGGGGGTACGAGCAGTACTTC.

The rearrangement uses TRBV18 and TRBJ2-7; the D gene is possibly TRBD2 (5 bases). The CDR3 sequence is 15 residues long. With 2 bases removed from V and 0 bases from J, the gap between germline ends came to 11 bases. Germline CDR1 KGHSH, CDR2 LQKENI. DNA of the CDR3: TGTGCCAGCTCACCATTCAGCGGCAGCTCCTACGAGCAGTACTTC. This encodes CASSPFSGSSYEQYF. Using reference TRBV18 and TRBJ2-7 for the parts outside the CDR3, the full variable domain is NAGVMQNPRHLVRRRGQEARLRCSPMKGHSHVYWYRQLPEEGLKFMVYLQKENIIDESGMPKERFSAEFPKEGPSILRIQQVVRGDSAAYFCASSPFSGSSYEQYFGPGTRLTVT.

There are a few counts of this clone. CDR3 sequence: CASSYGTENQPQHF. In DNA form, the CDR3 reads TGTGCCAGCAGTTACGGGACGGAGAATCAGCCCCAGCATTTT. The chain combines TRBV6-8 with TRBJ1-5; TRBD1 might be the D (5 bases). This CDR3 is 14 amino acids long. Germline V lookup: CDR1 MNHGY, CDR2 SAAAGT. Trimming cost V 2 bases and J 4 bases, with 9 bases left between them.

This chain uses TRBV28 with TRBJ2-2, with TRBD1 identical over 8 bases. CDR1 and CDR2 from the germline V gene are MDHEN and SYDVKM. The CDR3 consists of 18 residues. V was clipped by 5 bases and J by 5 bases; unmatched bases: 16. Here the CDR3 DNA reads TGTGCCAGCAGTCTACCCTCCAGGGGGCAGGGGAGGACCGGGGAGCTGTTTTTT. It is translated as CASSLPSRGQGRTGELFF.